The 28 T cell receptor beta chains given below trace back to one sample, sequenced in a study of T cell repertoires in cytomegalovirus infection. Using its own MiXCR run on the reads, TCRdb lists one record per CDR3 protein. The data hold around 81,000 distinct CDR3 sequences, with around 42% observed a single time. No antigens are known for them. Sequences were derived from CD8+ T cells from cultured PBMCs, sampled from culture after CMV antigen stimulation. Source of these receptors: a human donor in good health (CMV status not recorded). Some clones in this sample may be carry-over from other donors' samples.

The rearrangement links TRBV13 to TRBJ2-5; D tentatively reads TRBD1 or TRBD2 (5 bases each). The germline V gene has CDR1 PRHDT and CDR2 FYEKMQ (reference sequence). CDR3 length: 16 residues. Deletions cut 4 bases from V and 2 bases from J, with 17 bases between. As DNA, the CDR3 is TGTGCCAGCAGCTCCGGCAGGGAGACAGATCAAGAGACCCAGTACTTC. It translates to CASSSGRETDQETQYF.

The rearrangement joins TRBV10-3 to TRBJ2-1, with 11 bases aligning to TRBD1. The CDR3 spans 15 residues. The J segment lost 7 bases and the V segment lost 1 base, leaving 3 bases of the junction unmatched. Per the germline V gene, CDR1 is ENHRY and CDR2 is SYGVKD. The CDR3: CAISEFGQGANEQFF. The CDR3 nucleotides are TGTGCCATCAGTGAGTTTGGACAGGGGGCGAATGAGCAGTTCTTC.

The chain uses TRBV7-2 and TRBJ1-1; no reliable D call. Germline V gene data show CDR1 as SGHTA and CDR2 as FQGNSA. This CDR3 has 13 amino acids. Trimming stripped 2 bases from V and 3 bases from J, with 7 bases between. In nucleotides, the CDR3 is TGTGCCAGCAGCTTAAGAGGATACACTGAAGCTTTCTTT. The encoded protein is CASSLRGYTEAFF. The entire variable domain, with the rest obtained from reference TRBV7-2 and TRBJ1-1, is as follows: GAGVSQSPSNKVTEKGKDVELRCDPISGHTALYWYRQSLGQGLEFLIYFQGNSAPDKSGLPSDRFSAERTGGSVSTLTIQRTQQEDSAVYLCASSLRGYTEAFFGQGTRLTVV.

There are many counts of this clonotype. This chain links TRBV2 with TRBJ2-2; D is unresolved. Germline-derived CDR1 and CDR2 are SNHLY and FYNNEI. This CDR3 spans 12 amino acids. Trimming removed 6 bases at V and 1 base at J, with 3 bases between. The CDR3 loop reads CASSRNTGELFF. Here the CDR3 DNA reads TGTGCCAGCAGCCGGAACACCGGGGAGCTGTTTTTT.

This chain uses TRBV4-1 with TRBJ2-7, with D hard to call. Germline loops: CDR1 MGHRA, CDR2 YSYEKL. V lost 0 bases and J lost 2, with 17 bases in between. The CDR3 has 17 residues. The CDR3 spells CASSQDQNTAAAYEQYF. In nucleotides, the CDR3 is TGCGCCAGCAGCCAAGATCAAAATACTGCGGCAGCCTACGAGCAGTACTTC.

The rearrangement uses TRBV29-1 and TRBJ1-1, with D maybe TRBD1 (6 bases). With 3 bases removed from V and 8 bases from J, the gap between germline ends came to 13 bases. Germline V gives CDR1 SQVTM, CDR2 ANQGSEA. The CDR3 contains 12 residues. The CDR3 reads CSVDQGTGEAFF. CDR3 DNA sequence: TGCAGCGTTGATCAGGGGACGGGGGAAGCTTTCTTT.

For the CDR3, the DNA is TGCGCCAGCAGCCCCGGGACGGGAGATTCCTACGAGCAGTACTTC. Translating gives CASSPGTGDSYEQYF. The chain employs TRBV4-3 and TRBJ2-7, with D possibly being TRBD2 (6 bases). This CDR3 is 15 amino acids long. The germline V and J ends were trimmed by 4 bases and 1 base, with 14 bases remaining between them. Germline V CDR1 and CDR2: LGHNA, YSLEER.

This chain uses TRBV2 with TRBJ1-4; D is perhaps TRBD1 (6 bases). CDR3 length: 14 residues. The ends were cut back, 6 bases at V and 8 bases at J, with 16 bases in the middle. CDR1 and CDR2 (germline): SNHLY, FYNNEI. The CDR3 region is CASRDTGANEKLFF. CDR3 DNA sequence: TGTGCCAGCAGGGATACGGGGGCCAACGAAAAACTGTTTTTT.

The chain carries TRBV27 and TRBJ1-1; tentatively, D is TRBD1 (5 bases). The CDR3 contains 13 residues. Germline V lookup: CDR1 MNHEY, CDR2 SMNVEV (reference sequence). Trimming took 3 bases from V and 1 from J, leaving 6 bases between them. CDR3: CASSFDRNTEAFF. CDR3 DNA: TGTGCCAGCAGTTTCGACAGGAACACTGAAGCTTTCTTT.

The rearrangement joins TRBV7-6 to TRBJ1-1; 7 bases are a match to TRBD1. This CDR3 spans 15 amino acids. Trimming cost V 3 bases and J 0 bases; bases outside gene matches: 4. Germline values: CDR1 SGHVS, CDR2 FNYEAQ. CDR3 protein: CASSFSGTVNTEAFF. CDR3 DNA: TGTGCCAGCAGCTTTTCCGGGACAGTGAACACTGAAGCTTTCTTT.

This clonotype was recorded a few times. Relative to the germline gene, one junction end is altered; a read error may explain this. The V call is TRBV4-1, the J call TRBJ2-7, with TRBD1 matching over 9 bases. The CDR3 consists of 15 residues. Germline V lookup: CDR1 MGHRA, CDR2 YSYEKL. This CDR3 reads CASSQEDRGSYEQYF. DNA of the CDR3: TGTGCCAGCAGCCAAGAGGACAGGGGCTCCTACGAGCAGTACTTC.

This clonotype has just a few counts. This chain's CDR3 is CASSPLGGFTDTQYF. CDR3 DNA sequence: TGTGCCAGCAGCCCGCTAGGGGGGTTCACAGATACGCAGTATTTT. The chain has TRBV7-8 and TRBJ2-3; D possibly uses TRBD1 or TRBD2 (6 bases each). V shed 5 bases and J shed 2 bases, with 14 bases lying between them. The CDR3 sequence is 15 residues long. The germline gives CDR1 SGHVS, CDR2 FQNEAQ.

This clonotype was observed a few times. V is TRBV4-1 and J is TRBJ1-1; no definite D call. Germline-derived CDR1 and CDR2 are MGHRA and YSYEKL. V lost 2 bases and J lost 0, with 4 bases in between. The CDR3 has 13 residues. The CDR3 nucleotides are TGCGCCAGCAGCCAACACCTGAACACTGAAGCTTTCTTT. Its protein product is CASSQHLNTEAFF.

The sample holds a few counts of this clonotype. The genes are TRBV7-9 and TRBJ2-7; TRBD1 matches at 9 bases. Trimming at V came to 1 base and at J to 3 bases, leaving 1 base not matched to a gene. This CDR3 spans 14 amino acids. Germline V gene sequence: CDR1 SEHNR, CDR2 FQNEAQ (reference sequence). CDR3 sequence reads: CASSLGDRDYEQYF. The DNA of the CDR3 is TGTGCCAGCAGCTTAGGGGACAGGGACTACGAGCAGTACTTC.

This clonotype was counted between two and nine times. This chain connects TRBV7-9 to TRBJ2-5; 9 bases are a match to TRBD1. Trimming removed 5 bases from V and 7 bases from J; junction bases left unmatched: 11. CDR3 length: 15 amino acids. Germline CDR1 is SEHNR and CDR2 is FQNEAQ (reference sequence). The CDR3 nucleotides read TGTGCCAGCAGCAGCCGGACAGGGGCCGACCGGACCCAGTACTTC. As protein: CASSSRTGADRTQYF.

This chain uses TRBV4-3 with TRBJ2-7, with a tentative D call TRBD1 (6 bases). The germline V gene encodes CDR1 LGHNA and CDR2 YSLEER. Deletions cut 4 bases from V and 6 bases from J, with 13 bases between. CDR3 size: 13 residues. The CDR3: CASSPQGNGEQYF. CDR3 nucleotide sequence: TGCGCCAGCAGCCCCCAGGGGAATGGCGAGCAGTACTTC.

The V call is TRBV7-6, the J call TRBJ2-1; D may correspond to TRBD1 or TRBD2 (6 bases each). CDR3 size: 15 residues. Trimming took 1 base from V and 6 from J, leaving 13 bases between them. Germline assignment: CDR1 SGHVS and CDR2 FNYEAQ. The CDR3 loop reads CASSLGRGPGNEQFF. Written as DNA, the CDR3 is TGTGCCAGCAGCTTAGGTCGGGGGCCCGGCAATGAGCAGTTCTTC.

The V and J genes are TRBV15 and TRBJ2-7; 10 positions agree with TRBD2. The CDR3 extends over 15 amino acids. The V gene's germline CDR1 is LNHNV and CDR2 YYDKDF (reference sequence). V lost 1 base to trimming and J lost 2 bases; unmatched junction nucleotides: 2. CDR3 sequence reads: CATSRGTSGAYEQYF. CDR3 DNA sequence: TGTGCCACCAGCAGAGGCACTAGCGGGGCCTACGAGCAGTACTTC.

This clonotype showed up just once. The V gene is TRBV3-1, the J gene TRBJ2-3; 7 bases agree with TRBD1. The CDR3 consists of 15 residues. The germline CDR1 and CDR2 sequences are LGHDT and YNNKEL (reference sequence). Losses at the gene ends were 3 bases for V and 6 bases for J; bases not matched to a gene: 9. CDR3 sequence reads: CASSHSDRMADTQYF. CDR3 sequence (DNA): TGTGCCAGCAGCCATTCGGACAGGATGGCGGATACGCAGTATTTT.

The CDR3 DNA reads as TGTGCCAGCAGTTTAAGGAGGGGGGGCTCGGATGAGCAGTTCTTC. It specifies CASSLRRGGSDEQFF. This chain uses TRBV27 with TRBJ2-1; perhaps TRBD2 as D (7 bases). Germline V gene sequence: CDR1 MNHEY, CDR2 SMNVEV (reference sequence). CDR3 size: 15 residues. Trimming cost V 2 bases and J 8 bases, with 16 bases left between them.

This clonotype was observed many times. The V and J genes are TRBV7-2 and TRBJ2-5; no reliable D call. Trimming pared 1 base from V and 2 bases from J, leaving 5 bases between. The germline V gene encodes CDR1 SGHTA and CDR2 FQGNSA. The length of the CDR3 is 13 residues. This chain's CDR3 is CASSLEQQETQYF. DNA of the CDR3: TGTGCCAGCAGCTTAGAACAGCAAGAGACCCAGTACTTC.

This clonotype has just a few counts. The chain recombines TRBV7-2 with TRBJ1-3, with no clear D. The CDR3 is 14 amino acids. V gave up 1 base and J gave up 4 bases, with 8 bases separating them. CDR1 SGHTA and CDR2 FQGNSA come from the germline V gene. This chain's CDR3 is CASSLEGGGNTIYF. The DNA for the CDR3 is TGTGCCAGCAGCTTAGAAGGAGGAGGAAACACCATATATTTT.

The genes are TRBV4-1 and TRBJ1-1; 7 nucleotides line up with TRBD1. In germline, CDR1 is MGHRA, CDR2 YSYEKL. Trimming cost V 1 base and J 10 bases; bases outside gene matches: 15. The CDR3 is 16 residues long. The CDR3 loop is CASSQGYSPEGAGAFF. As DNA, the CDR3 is TGCGCCAGCAGCCAAGGCTATTCCCCGGAGGGGGCGGGAGCTTTCTTT.

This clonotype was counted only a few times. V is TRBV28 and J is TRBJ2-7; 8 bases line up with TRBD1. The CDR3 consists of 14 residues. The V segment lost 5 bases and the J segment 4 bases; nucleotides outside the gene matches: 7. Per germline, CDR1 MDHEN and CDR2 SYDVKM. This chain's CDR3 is CASSRQGRRYEQYF. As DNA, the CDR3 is TGTGCCAGCAGTAGACAGGGGCGACGATACGAGCAGTACTTC.

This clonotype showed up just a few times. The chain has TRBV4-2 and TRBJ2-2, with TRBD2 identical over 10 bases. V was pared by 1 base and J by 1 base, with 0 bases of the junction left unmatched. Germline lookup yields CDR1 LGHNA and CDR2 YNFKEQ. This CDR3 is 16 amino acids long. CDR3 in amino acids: CASSQGTSGNTGELFF. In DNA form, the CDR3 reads TGTGCCAGCAGCCAAGGGACTAGCGGGAACACCGGGGAGCTGTTTTTT.

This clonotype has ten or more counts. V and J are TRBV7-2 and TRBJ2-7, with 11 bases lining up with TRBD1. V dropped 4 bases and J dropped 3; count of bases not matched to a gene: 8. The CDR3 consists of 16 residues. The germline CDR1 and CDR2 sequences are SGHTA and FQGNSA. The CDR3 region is CASSSTGTGGFYEQYF. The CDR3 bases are TGTGCCAGCAGCTCGACCGGGACAGGGGGTTTCTACGAGCAGTACTTC.

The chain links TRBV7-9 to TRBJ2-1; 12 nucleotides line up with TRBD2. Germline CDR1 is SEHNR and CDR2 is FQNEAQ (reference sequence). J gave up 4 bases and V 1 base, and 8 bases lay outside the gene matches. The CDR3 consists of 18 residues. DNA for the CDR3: TGTGCCAGCAGCTTAGGTCTAGCGGGGGGGCTACTATACAATGAGCAGTTCTTC. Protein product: CASSLGLAGGLLYNEQFF.

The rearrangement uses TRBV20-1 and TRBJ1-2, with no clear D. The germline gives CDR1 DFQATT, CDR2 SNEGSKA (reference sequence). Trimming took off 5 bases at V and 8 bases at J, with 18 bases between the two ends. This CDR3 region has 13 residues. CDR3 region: CSARTLTGDGYTF. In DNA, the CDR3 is TGCAGTGCTCGTACGTTGACCGGTGACGGCTACACCTTC.